This TCR beta chain was sequenced for a study of regulatory T cells in long-lasting Graves disease. General study findings and limits: Investigators studied peripheral blood only, not thyroid tissue. Lower TCR diversity characterized persistent Graves' patients relative to newly diagnosed patients.

Time point: newly diagnosed GD, antithyroid drugs for less than 3 months. From PBMCs, RNA was extracted and then used to make the TCR library. Investigators prepared the TCR beta libraries by applying iRepertoire HTBI primers and Arm-PCR of CDR3 regions. Each CDR3 protein is one row after TCRdb ran MiXCR on the multiplex PCR reads. The sample carries 400,000 to 550,000 distinct CDR3 sequences, about 16% recorded once. From germline, CDR1 is MNHNS and CDR2 SASEGT. After removal of 5 bases from V and 7 bases from J, the junction contained 8 bases not matched to a gene. The CDR3 runs to 14 residues. This clonotype appeared many times. Its antigen is not identified. These same records also appear under a second study, on T cells in Graves' hyperthyroidism and ophthalmopathy. That paper notes: Patients aged 18 to 65 had newly diagnosed hyperthyroidism lasting under 2 months. An initial round of RT-PCR targeting the TCR CDR3 relied on the HTBI primer set.

This clonotype originated in a woman in her 30s with Graves disease. The source was peripheral blood mononuclear cells (PBMCs), collected at new diagnosis, from a patient treated with antithyroid drugs. The V and J genes are TRBV6-1 and TRBJ1-5; 7 nucleotides agree with TRBD1. CDR3 residues: CASSQQGIGQPQHF. In DNA, the CDR3 is TGTGCCAGCAGTCAACAGGGGATAGGGCAGCCCCAGCATTTT.